This TCR beta chain was observed in a study of T cell repertoires in cytomegalovirus infection (dated by TCRdb to the late 2010s). For the study in its entirety: Peptide stimulations targeted recently identified HLA-C-restricted CMV epitopes, whose presentation resists viral immunomodulation, together with well-studied HLA-B-restricted epitopes. Donor HLA type was relevant to the analysis, as public TCR beta signatures indicated carriage of CMV infection together with the matching HLA type.

The treatment or condition tag for this specimen amounts to: in vitro stimulation with specific CMV peptide epitopes to enrich CMV-specific T cells. Points on this clonotype: Its antigen target is currently unknown. Qualities for individual bases were not recorded, and no much larger clone is one base off.

The sequencing machine was an Illumina HiSeq 1500. TCRdb took the public reads, trimmed them with fastp at Q25, ran MiXCR for clone calling and kept in-frame beta chains. All rows with the same CDR3 protein become a single entry with the most common DNA and genes. The sample table records 360,000 or so distinct CDR3 sequences; about 35% of these occur just once. The ten largest clonotypes hold 13% of the sample. Results and caveats for the whole study, not just this receptor: The ex vivo response was dominated by HLA-C-restricted CMV-specific TCR beta clonotypes, which also provided the single most frequent clonotype in two of eight donors. Carriers of CMV infection plus the relevant HLA type were discriminated by the cumulative frequency of public TCR beta family members in the study cohort and in an independent roughly 370-donor cohort.

The germline V gene (reference sequence) gives CDR1 as DFQATT and CDR2 as SNEGSKA. Measured from the cysteine to the phenylalanine, the CDR3 is 15 residues long. Only the CDR3 region is kept as DNA, spanning 45 bases read in frame from base 1. V and J are trimmed by 0 bases and 4 bases, and the gene matches miss 3 bases of the junction. Specimen: cultured PBMCs, collected from culture after CMV antigen stimulation. This sequence originates from a human donor in good health (CMV status not recorded). Some clones in this sample may be carry-over from other donors' samples. This sequence uses TRBV20-1 and TRBJ2-7, with TRBD2 identical over 13 junction bases. Read as DNA, the sequence is TGCAGTGCTAGAGACGGGACTAGCGGGATGTACGAGCAGTACTTC. Its translation reads: CSARDGTSGMYEQYF.